This T cell receptor beta chain was sequenced for a study of patients and donors after allogeneic stem cell transplantation. TCRdb processed the RT-PCR reads anew with MiXCR; each CDR3 protein has one entry. The sample records some 10,000 distinct CDR3 sequences, under 25% being singletons. This clonotype was detected ten times or more. V lost 7 bases and J 5 bases, leaving 17 bases between the germline ends. The germline gives CDR1 SGHTA, CDR2 FQGNSA. The CDR3 is 15 residues long. The source material was blood, either unsorted or a sorted T cell fraction (not recorded which). The chain is built from TRBV7-2 and TRBJ1-4, with D maybe TRBD1 (6 bases). This TCR was recovered from a human donor who was either an allogeneic HSCT recipient or a stem cell or donor lymphocyte infusion donor (not recorded which). It is not recorded whose cells these are; they may come from a transplant donor. The CDR3 DNA follows: TGTGCCAGCACCAGGAGTCAGGGGACCAATGAAAAACTGTTTTTT. The encoded protein is CASTRSQGTNEKLFF.